This TCR beta chain was sequenced for a study of blood T cell repertoires in COVID-19. Study overall: The study drew acute and convalescent COVID-19 samples from the United States, Italy and Spain.

Method: immunoSEQ multiplex PCR; TCRdb's copy keeps in-frame clones and lacks some. Of around 320,000 clones listed, approximately 90% are singletons. Deletions cut 5 bases from V and 3 bases from J, with 16 bases between. The CDR3 has 15 residues. CDR1 is SGHAT and CDR2 is FQNNGV in the germline V gene. Sequenced: peripheral blood. This sequence originates from a man aged 18 to 30 with active or convalescent COVID-19. The J gene is TRBJ1-2, the V gene TRBV11-2, with a tentative D call TRBD1 (6 bases). Here the CDR3 reads CASSPLQGSDYGYTF. The CDR3 region has the DNA TGTGCCAGCAGCCCTTTACAGGGTTCGGACTATGGCTACACCTTC. Combining the CDR3 with reference TRBV11-2 and TRBJ1-2 gives the whole variable domain EAGVAQSPRYKIIEKRQSVAFWCNPISGHATLYWYQQILGQGPKLLIQFQNNGVVDDSQLPKDRFSAERLKGVDSTLKIQPAKLEDSAVYLCASSPLQGSDYGYTFGSGTRLTVV.